This TCR beta chain was identified during a study of cytomegalovirus exposure and HLA in healthy donors. Study-level information: It was reported in a later analysis that the 95 to 150 validation repertoires used the same platform as the roughly 700 first-cohort repertoires.

The table came from immunoSEQ multiplex PCR; TCRdb's copy has only in-frame clones and leaves some out. The table lists around 86,000 clones, around 93% of them singletons. These donors were members of the roughly 120-subject validation cohort, a group separate from the roughly 670-subject first cohort. General study results and limits: Overall, around 160 TCR beta chains were annotated as cytomegalovirus-associated. Specificity for CMV antigens was confirmed in vitro for three of the CMV-associated chains.

Details on this clone: What it recognizes is unknown.

V was cut by 5 bases and J by 2 bases, with 17 bases left in between. This CDR3 spans 16 amino acids. CDR1 MNHEY and CDR2 SMNVEV come from the germline V gene (reference sequence). This receptor was taken from a woman in her twenties or thirties in good health and CMV-seropositive. Sequencing was performed on PBMCs. The chain employs TRBV27 and TRBJ2-3, with D perhaps TRBD1 (5 bases). The CDR3 DNA follows: TGTGCCAGCAGTCCGACCGCGGCAGGGTCCACAGATACGCAGTATTTT. Protein product: CASSPTAAGSTDTQYF.